This note documents a single T cell receptor beta chain sequence. No antigen is known for it. This sample was included in a study of vaccination effects on CD4 cells after COVID-19. Study context: Either the mRNA-1273 or the BNT162b2 vaccine was given to participants as two doses.

This CDR3 contains 14 residues. Before sequencing took place, the ViraFEST assay used viral peptide pools to expand antigen-specific CD4+ T cells. When less than 13 days of culture had elapsed, CD4+ T cells were isolated. The study found no prior SARS-CoV-2 infection in the vaccine recipients, who tested negative for nucleocapsid antibodies. Sequenced by immunoSEQ multiplex PCR; TCRdb stores in-frame clones only, minus some. The repertoire has tens of thousands of clones, approximately 79% of them found once; the top ten carry approximately 2.8%. This TCR was sampled from a human donor who received a COVID-19 vaccine. Source: CD4+ T cells from PBMCs cultured with HCoV-NL63 spike peptides, taken before COVID-19 vaccination. This chain connects TRBV21-1 to TRBJ1-5; no check of the table's D call, TRBD1, against the DNA was made. TRBV21-1 is a recognized pseudogene. The CDR3 protein is CASSAPGWRQPQHF. The CDR3 DNA follows: TGTGCCAGCAGCGCCCCAGGGTGGCGTCAGCCCCAGCATTTT.